The 19 T cell receptor beta chains in this list originate from one sample, sequenced in a study of CD8 T cells in ankylosing spondylitis. MiXCR, run by TCRdb on the 5' RACE reads, gives a single entry per CDR3 protein. The data contain around 210,000 distinct CDR3 sequences, approximately 8.4% of them seen just once; the ten biggest clones take up around 4.8%. Input material: blood, either unsorted or a sorted T cell fraction (not recorded which). The receptors come from a female donor with ankylosing spondylitis or in good health (not recorded which).

V is TRBV2 and J is TRBJ2-2, with D unclear. There are 11 residues in the CDR3. V was shortened by 4 bases and J by 9 bases, with 6 bases between the two germline ends. From germline, CDR1 is SNHLY and CDR2 FYNNEI. The CDR3 coding sequence is TGTGCCAGCAGTGGGAATCGGGAGCTGTTTTTT. Amino acid sequence: CASSGNRELFF.

In its sample, this clonotype was seen many times. This sequence joins TRBV20-1 and TRBJ2-7; 11 positions match TRBD1. CDR3 length equals 15 residues. The germline V gene has CDR1 DFQATT and CDR2 SNEGSKA (reference sequence). V was clipped by 6 bases and J by 3 bases; unmatched bases: 10. CDR3 sequence (DNA): TGCAGTGCCTTGGGACAGGGGGTGGTGGGCTACGAGCAGTACTTC. This gives the protein CSALGQGVVGYEQYF.

This clonotype was seen at least ten times. The V and J genes are TRBV6-2 or TRBV6-3 and TRBJ2-5, with TRBD1 matching over 9 bases. Looked up from germline, CDR1 is MNHEY and CDR2 is SVGEGT. The CDR3 has 14 residues. Losses at the gene ends were 5 bases for V and 6 bases for J; bases not matched to a gene: 7. CDR3 nucleotides: TGTGCCAGCAGTCTCCGGGACAGGGTGAAGACCCAGTACTTC. The encoded protein is CASSLRDRVKTQYF.

There are many counts of this clonotype. The chain links TRBV20-1 to TRBJ1-5; D ambiguous. Germline V gene sequence: CDR1 DFQATT, CDR2 SNEGSKA (reference sequence). Trimming pared 3 bases from V and 0 bases from J, leaving 12 bases between. There are 15 residues in the CDR3. CDR3 region: CSASTLRSSNQPQHF. As DNA, the CDR3 is TGCAGTGCTAGTACCCTTAGGAGTAGCAATCAGCCCCAGCATTTT.

This clonotype showed up many times. The rearrangement links TRBV6-5 to TRBJ1-1, with a tentative D call TRBD1 (5 bases). The CDR3 is 13 residues long. The ends were cut back, 0 bases at V and 8 bases at J, with 10 bases in the middle. Germline CDR1 MNHEY, CDR2 SVGAGI. The CDR3 loop reads CASSYSTESEAFF. CDR3 nucleotide sequence: TGTGCCAGCAGTTACTCGACAGAATCAGAAGCTTTCTTT.

In this sample, this clonotype turned up many times. The chain recombines TRBV29-1 with TRBJ2-7, with a tentative D call TRBD1 (5 bases). The CDR3 covers 11 residues. Trimming cost V 7 bases and J 9 bases, with 16 bases left between them. The V gene's germline CDR1 is SQVTM and CDR2 ANQGSEA. The CDR3 sequence is CSAQDILGQYF. The CDR3 nucleotides are TGCAGCGCCCAGGACATCCTTGGGCAGTACTTC.

This clonotype was detected ten times or more. The V call is TRBV29-1, the J call TRBJ2-1; no clear D gene. V gave up 7 bases and J gave up 9 bases, with 10 bases separating them. Germline V gives CDR1 SQVTM, CDR2 ANQGSEA. This CDR3 is built from 10 residues. CDR3 in amino acids: CSALVGEQFF. The CDR3 DNA is TGCAGCGCCCTAGTAGGTGAGCAGTTCTTC.

At least ten counts were recorded for this clonotype. The CDR3, as DNA: TGTGCCAGCAGTTTTGGTGGCTCCTACGAGCAGTACTTC. Translating gives CASSFGGSYEQYF. The chain uses TRBV12-3 or TRBV12-4 and TRBJ2-7; D gene uncertain. CDR3 length: 13 residues. The V end was cut by 3 bases, the J end by 0 bases, with 6 bases between.

This clonotype was recorded many times. J is TRBJ2-7 and V is TRBV9, with D hard to call. The ends were cut back, 6 bases at V and 0 bases at J, with 13 bases in the middle. Looked up from germline, CDR1 is SGDLS and CDR2 is YYNGEE. This CDR3 has 14 amino acids. CDR3 in DNA: TGTGCCAGCAATTTGGGCGGAAACTCCTACGAGCAGTACTTC. This sequence encodes CASNLGGNSYEQYF. Supplemented by reference TRBV9 and TRBJ2-7, the full variable domain reads DSGVTQTPKHLITATGQRVTLRCSPRSGDLSVYWYQQSLDQGLQFLIQYYNGEERAKGNILERFSAQQFPDLHSELNLSSLELGDSALYFCASNLGGNSYEQYFGPGTRLTVT.

This clonotype was recorded many times. The chain combines TRBV5-1 with TRBJ2-7; 9 bases are a match to TRBD2. The J segment lost 0 bases and the V segment lost 2 bases, leaving 9 bases of the junction unmatched. Germline V gene lookup returns CDR1 SGHRS and CDR2 YFSETQ. The length of the CDR3 is 17 residues. DNA of the CDR3: TGCGCCAGCAGCTTCCAGGGAGCGGGAGGCTACTCCTACGAGCAGTACTTC. Protein sequence: CASSFQGAGGYSYEQYF.

The table lists this clonotype with many counts. The chain couples TRBV20-1 to TRBJ2-2; 9 positions match TRBD2. V gave up 5 bases and J gave up 8 bases; unmatched junction bases: 15. The CDR3 spans 16 residues. Germline CDR1 reads DFQATT; CDR2 reads SNEGSKA (reference sequence). Written as DNA, the CDR3 is TGCAGTGCTCATTTAGCGGGAGCCACACGGGATGGGGAGCTGTTTTTT. It codes for CSAHLAGATRDGELFF.

This clonotype was observed at least ten times. The rearrangement uses TRBV28 and TRBJ2-1; 10 bases fit TRBD1. This CDR3 spans 16 amino acids. Germline trimming cut 7 bases from V and 2 bases from J; bases unmatched to any gene: 8. Germline V gene lookup returns CDR1 MDHEN and CDR2 SYDVKM. The CDR3 region is CASTPSGQGPYNEQFF. The CDR3 DNA is TGTGCCAGCACCCCGTCGGGACAGGGGCCCTACAATGAGCAGTTCTTC. Based on the CDR3 plus reference TRBV28 and TRBJ2-1, the full variable domain is DVKVTQSSRYLVKRTGEKVFLECVQDMDHENMFWYRQDPGLGLRLIYFSYDVKMKEKGDIPEGYSVSREKKERFSLILESASTNQTSMYLCASTPSGQGPYNEQFFGPGTRLTVL.

The rearrangement links TRBV20-1 to TRBJ2-2, with 13 bases aligning to TRBD2. Germline CDR1 and CDR2: DFQATT and SNEGSKA (reference sequence). The ends lost 6 bases at V and 4 bases at J; junction bases unmatched: 8. The CDR3 consists of 16 residues. CDR3 bases: TGCAGTGCGGCCGGGACTAGCGGGACGGGCACCGGGGAGCTGTTTTTT. It encodes CSAAGTSGTGTGELFF.

This clonotype has a handful of counts. This chain uses TRBV7-2 with TRBJ2-3; weak D call: TRBD1 (6 bases). The germline CDR1 and CDR2 sequences are SGHTA and FQGNSA. The germline V and J ends were trimmed by 2 bases and 3 bases, with 12 bases remaining between them. The CDR3 spans 15 residues. CDR3 protein: CASSLRGMGTDTQYF. The CDR3 DNA reads as TGTGCCAGCAGCTTAAGGGGGATGGGAACAGATACGCAGTATTTT.

This clonotype was counted many times. CDR3 sequence: CSADGIRDTQYF. Here the CDR3 DNA reads TGCAGTGCGGATGGTATCAGGGATACGCAGTATTTT. The rearrangement uses TRBV20-1 and TRBJ2-3, with D uncertain. V gave up 6 bases and J gave up 6 bases, with 13 bases separating them. Germline V lookup: CDR1 DFQATT, CDR2 SNEGSKA (reference sequence). This CDR3 is 12 amino acids long.

The table lists this clonotype with many counts. The V call is TRBV7-2, the J call TRBJ2-1; tentative D call: TRBD1 (6 bases). CDR3 length: 16 residues. Germline V lookup: CDR1 SGHTA, CDR2 FQGNSA. Trimming removed 1 base at V and 4 bases at J, with 14 bases between. CDR3 in DNA: TGTGCCAGCAGCTTAGGTCCCAGGGGCGCTTACAATGAGCAGTTCTTC. Its translation: CASSLGPRGAYNEQFF.

This clonotype has ten or more counts. The genes are TRBV7-9 and TRBJ2-5, with D tentatively TRBD2 (7 bases). Trimming removed 4 bases from V and 7 bases from J, with 16 bases in between. There are 14 residues in the CDR3. CDR1 is SEHNR, CDR2 FQNEAQ, per germline (reference sequence). Written as DNA, the CDR3 is TGTGCCAGCAGCTCCGGGGGGCCAGTAGGGACCCAGTACTTC. Amino acid sequence: CASSSGGPVGTQYF.

The rearrangement links TRBV6-5 to TRBJ1-2; the D is unclear. Trimming cost V 5 bases and J 8 bases, with 12 bases left between them. The CDR3 extends over 12 amino acids. The V gene's germline CDR1 is MNHEY and CDR2 SVGAGI. CDR3 residues: CASSAGARGYTF. Here the CDR3 DNA reads TGTGCCAGCAGTGCCGGTGCCCGGGGCTACACCTTC.

The gene calls are TRBV5-1 and TRBJ2-2; D may be TRBD2 (6 bases). Between the trimmed V and J ends, which lost 4 bases and 0 bases, there was a span of 10 bases. Germline V gene lookup returns CDR1 SGHRS and CDR2 YFSETQ. The CDR3 runs 15 residues. The CDR3 region is CASSPGLANTGELFF. The CDR3 nucleotides are TGCGCCAGCAGCCCGGGACTTGCGAACACCGGGGAGCTGTTTTTT.